This TCR beta chain appears in the sequencing data of a study of blood T cell repertoires in COVID-19. Study background: The United States, Italy and Spain provided the acute and convalescent COVID-19 samples.

This clone was seen only a few times. The germline gives CDR1 MDHEN, CDR2 SYDVKM. CDR3 length: 14 amino acids. The germline V and J ends were trimmed by 6 bases and 4 bases, with 16 bases remaining between them. The data were produced by immunoSEQ multiplex PCR, yet TCRdb's version contains in-frame clones alone and is incomplete. The sample records approximately 110,000 clones, over 80% being singletons. This receptor was obtained from a woman aged 70-85 years with acute or convalescent COVID-19. The sample consisted of peripheral blood. The chain combines TRBV28 with TRBJ2-7, with unresolved D. The CDR3 nucleotides read TGTGCCAGCAGCCTCCCCGCGGCTCCGTACGAGCAGTACTTC. The encoded protein is CASSLPAAPYEQYF.